This T cell receptor (beta chain) was recovered during a study of control samples from healthy donors and cancer patients. The V end was cut by 2 bases, the J end by 4 bases, with 13 bases between. The CDR3 is 15 amino acids. Germline V gene sequence: CDR1 LGHDT, CDR2 YNNKEL (reference sequence). Only in-frame clones appear in the TCRdb table, and some are missing; sequencing was by immunoSEQ multiplex PCR. Of some 150,000 clones in the sample, 91% were seen once. Sequencing was performed on blood. This TCR was recovered from a man between 18 and 35 years old in good health. V and J are TRBV3-1 (or the pseudogene TRBV3-2) and TRBJ2-3; D may correspond to TRBD1 or TRBD2 (5 bases each). CDR3 nucleotides: TGTGCCAGCAGCCAAACCGGGACGGACTCAGATACGCAGTATTTT. It yields the protein CASSQTGTDSDTQYF.